This note documents a single T cell receptor (beta chain) sequence. The source of the sample is a study of blood T cell repertoires in COVID-19. Study-wide background: Acute and convalescent COVID-19 samples came from the United States, Italy and Spain. From T cells, B-cell-depleted T cells, or PBMCs came the material, which was cDNA or gDNA.

In the authors' methods: Estimation of nucleated cell counts was performed using reference gene primer amplification. Repertoires were generated with immunoSEQ multiplex PCR, while TCRdb's copy carries only in-frame clones and drops some. V, J and clone size are taken as reported in that table, and D and trimming were inferred from the DNA itself. The sample has roughly 200,000 clones, 90% seen once. The CDR3 totals 13 residues. Unmatched junction bases numbered 12, after V lost 5 bases and J lost 15 bases. Germline lookup yields CDR1 MNHEY and CDR2 SVGAGI. This sequence originates from a man between 50 and 59 years old with acute or convalescent COVID-19. The sequencing input was peripheral blood. The genes are TRBV6-5 and TRBJ2-1, with 8 bases identical to TRBD1. CDR3 DNA: TGTGCCAGCAGTACTCCCACAGGGGGAGATATGTTCTTC. Residues: CASSTPTGGDMFF.